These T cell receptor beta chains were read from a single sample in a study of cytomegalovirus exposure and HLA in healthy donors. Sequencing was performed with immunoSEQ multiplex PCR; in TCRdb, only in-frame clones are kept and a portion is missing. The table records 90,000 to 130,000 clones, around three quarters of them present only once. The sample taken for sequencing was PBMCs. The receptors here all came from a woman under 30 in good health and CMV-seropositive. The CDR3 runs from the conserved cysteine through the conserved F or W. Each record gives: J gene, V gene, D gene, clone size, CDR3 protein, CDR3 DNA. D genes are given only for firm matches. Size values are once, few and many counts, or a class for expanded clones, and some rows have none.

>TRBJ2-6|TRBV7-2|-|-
CASSASGANVLTF
TGTGCCAGCAGCGCGTCTGGGGCCAACGTCCTGACTTTC
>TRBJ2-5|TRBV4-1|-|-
CASSHLPGQGGETQYF
TGCGCCAGCAGCCACCTACCGGGGCAGGGGGGAGAGACCCAGTACTTC
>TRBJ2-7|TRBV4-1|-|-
CASSQDEDSSYEQYF
TGCGCCAGCAGCCAAGATGAGGACAGCTCCTACGAGCAGTACTTC
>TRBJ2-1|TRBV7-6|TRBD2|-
CASSLTSGRGEQFF
TGTGCCAGCAGCTTGACTAGCGGGCGTGGGGAGCAGTTCTTC
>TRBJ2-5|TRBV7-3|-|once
CASSLLAQQETQYF
TGTGCCAGCAGCTTATTAGCGCAACAAGAGACCCAGTACTTC
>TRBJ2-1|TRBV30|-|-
CAWRFGEQFF
TGTGCCTGGAGATTCGGGGAGCAGTTCTTC
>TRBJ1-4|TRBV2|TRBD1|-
CASTDRGLREKLFF
TGTGCCAGCACGGACAGGGGGCTAAGAGAAAAACTGTTTTTT
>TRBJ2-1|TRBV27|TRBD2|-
CASSLGGGSYNEQFF
TGTGCCAGCAGTTTAGGGGGGGGCTCCTACAATGAGCAGTTCTTC
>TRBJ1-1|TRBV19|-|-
CASSIAGMNTEAFF
TGTGCCAGTAGTATTGCGGGGATGAACACTGAAGCTTTCTTT
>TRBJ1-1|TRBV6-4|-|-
CASSSGTEAFF
TGTGCCAGCAGCAGCGGCACTGAAGCTTTCTTT
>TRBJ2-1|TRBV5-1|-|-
CASSEGVYNEQFF
TGCGCCAGCAGTGAGGGTGTCTACAATGAGCAGTTCTTC
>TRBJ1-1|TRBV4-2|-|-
CASSRGDRDTEAFF
TGTGCCAGCAGCCGAGGAGACCGAGACACTGAAGCTTTCTTT
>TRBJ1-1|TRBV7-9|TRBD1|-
CASSAQGDSTEAFF
TGTGCCAGCAGCGCACAGGGGGATAGCACTGAAGCTTTCTTT
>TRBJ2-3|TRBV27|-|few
CASSPTGSSTDTQYF
TGTGCCAGCAGTCCCACAGGGTCTAGCACAGATACGCAGTATTTT
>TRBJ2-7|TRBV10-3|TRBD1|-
CAISPDRGYEQYF
TGTGCCATCAGTCCAGACAGGGGTTACGAGCAGTACTTC
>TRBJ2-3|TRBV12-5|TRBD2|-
CASGYRAGGRTDTQYF
TGTGCTAGTGGTTATAGGGCGGGAGGGCGCACAGATACGCAGTATTTT
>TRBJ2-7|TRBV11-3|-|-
CASSLGAGDEQYF
TGTGCCAGCAGCTTAGGAGCCGGGGACGAGCAGTACTTC
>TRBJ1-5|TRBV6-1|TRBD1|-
CASILDRGYNQPQHF
TGTGCCAGCATCTTAGACAGGGGGTACAATCAGCCCCAGCATTTT
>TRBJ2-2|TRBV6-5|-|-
CASSYSLPGRAGELFF
TGTGCCAGCAGTTACTCCCTGCCTGGGCGAGCCGGGGAGCTGTTTTTT
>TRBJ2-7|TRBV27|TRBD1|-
CASRTQGAYEQYF
TGTGCCAGCAGGACACAGGGGGCCTACGAGCAGTACTTC
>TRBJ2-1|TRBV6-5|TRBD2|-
CASTQTSGIYNEQFF
TGTGCCAGCACCCAGACTAGCGGGATCTACAATGAGCAGTTCTTC
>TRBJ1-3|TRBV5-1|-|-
CASGPSGLGNTIYF
TGCGCCAGCGGGCCCTCGGGACTGGGAAACACCATATATTTT